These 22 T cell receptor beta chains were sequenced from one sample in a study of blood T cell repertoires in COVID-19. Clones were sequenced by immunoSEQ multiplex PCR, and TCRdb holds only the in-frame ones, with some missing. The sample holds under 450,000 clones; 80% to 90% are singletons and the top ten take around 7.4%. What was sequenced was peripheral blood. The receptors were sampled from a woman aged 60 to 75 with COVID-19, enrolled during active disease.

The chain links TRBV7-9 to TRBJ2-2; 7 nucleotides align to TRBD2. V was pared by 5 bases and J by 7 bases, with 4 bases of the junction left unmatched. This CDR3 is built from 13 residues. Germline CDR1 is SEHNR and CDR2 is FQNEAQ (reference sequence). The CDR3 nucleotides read TGTGCCAGCAGCCGAACTAGCGTCGGGGAGCTGTTTTTT. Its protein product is CASSRTSVGELFF.

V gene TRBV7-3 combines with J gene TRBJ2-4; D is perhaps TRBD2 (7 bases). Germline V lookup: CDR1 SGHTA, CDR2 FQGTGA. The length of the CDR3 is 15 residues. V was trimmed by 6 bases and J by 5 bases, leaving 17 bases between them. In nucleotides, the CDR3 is TGTGCCAGCAGGTCCGGCGGGGGCGGGGAAAACATTCAGTACTTC. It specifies CASRSGGGGENIQYF. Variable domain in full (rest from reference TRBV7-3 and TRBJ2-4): GAGVSQTPSNKVTEKGKYVELRCDPISGHTALYWYRQSLGQGPEFLIYFQGTGAADDSGLPNDRFFAVRPEGSVSTLKIQRTERGDSAVYLCASRSGGGGENIQYFGAGTRLSVL.

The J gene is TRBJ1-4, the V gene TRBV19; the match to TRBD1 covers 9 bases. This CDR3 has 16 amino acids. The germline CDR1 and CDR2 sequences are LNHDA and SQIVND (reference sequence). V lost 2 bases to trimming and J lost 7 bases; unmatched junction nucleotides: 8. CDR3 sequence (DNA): TGTGCCAGTAGTATATCTCCTGGGACAGGGACTGAAAAACTGTTTTTT. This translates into CASSISPGTGTEKLFF.

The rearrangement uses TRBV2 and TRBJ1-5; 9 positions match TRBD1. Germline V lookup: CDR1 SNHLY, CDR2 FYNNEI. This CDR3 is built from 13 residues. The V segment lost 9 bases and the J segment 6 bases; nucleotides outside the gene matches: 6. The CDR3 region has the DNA TGTGCCAGTTACCCGGACAGGGGTCAGCCCCAGCATTTT. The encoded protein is CASYPDRGQPQHF.

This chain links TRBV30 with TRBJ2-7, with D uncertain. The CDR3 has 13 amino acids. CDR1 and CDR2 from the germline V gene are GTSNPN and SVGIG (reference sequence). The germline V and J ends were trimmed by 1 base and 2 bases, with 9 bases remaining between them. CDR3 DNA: TGTGCCTGGAGTGCCAACATGGCCTACGAGCAGTACTTC. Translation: CAWSANMAYEQYF. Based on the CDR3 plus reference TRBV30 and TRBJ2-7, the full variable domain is SQTIHQWPATLVQPVGSPLSLECTVEGTSNPNLYWYRQAAGRGLQLLFYSVGIGQISSEVPQNLSASRPQDRQFILSSKKLLLSDSGFYLCAWSANMAYEQYFGPGTRLTVT.

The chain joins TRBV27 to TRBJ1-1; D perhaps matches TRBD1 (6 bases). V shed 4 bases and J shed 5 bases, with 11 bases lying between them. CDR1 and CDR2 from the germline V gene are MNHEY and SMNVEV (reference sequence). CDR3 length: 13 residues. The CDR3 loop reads CASSWDIGTEAFF. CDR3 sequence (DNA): TGTGCCAGCAGTTGGGACATCGGGACTGAAGCTTTCTTT.

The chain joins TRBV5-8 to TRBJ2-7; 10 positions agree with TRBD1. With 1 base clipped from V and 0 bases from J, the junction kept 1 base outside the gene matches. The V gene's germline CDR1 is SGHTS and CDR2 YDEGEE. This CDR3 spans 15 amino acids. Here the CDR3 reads CASSLWDRGSYEQYF. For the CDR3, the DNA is TGTGCCAGCAGCTTGTGGGACAGGGGCTCCTACGAGCAGTACTTC.

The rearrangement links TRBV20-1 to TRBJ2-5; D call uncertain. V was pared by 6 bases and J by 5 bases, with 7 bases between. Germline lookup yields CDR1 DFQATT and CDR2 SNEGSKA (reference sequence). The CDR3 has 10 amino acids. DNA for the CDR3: TGCAGTGCCTGGCGGGAGACCCAGTACTTC. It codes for CSAWRETQYF.

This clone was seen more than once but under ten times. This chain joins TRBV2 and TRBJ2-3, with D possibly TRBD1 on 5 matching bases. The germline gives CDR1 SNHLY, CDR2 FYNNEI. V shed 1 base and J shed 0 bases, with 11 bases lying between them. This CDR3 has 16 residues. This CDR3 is CASSEVPGSSTDTQYF. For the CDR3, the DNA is TGTGCCAGCAGTGAAGTGCCAGGGTCTAGCACAGATACGCAGTATTTT. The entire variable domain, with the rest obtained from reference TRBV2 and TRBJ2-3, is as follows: EPEVTQTPSHQVTQMGQEVILRCVPISNHLYFYWYRQILGQKVEFLVSFYNNEISEKSEIFDDQFSVERPDGSNFTLKIRSTKLEDSAMYFCASSEVPGSSTDTQYFGPGTRLTVL.

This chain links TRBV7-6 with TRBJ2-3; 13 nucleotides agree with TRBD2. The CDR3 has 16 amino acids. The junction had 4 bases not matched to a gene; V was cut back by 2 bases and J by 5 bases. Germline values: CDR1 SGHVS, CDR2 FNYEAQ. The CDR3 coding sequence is TGTGCCAGCAGCTTAATCGGGACTAGCGGGATAGATACGCAGTATTTT. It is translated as CASSLIGTSGIDTQYF.

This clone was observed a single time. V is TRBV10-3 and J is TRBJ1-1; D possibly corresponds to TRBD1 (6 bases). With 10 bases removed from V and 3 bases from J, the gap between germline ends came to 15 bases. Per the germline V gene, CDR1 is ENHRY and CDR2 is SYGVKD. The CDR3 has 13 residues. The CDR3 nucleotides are TGTGCCACCCAGGGGATGTTCGACACTGAAGCTTTCTTT. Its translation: CATQGMFDTEAFF.

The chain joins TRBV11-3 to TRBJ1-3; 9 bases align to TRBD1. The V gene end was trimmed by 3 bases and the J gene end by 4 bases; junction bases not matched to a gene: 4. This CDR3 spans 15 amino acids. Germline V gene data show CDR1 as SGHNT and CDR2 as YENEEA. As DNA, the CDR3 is TGTGCCAGCAGCTTTGGGACAGGGCAAGGAAACACCATATATTTT. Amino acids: CASSFGTGQGNTIYF.

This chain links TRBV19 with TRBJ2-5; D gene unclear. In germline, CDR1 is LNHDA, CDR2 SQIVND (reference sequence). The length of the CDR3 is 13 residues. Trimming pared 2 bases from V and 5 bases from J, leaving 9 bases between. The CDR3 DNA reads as TGTGCCAGTAGTATATCTAGTACGGAGACCCAGTACTTC. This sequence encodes CASSISSTETQYF.

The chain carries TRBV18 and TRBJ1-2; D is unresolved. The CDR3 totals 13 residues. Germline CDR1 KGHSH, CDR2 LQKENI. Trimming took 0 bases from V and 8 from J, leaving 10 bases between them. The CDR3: CASSPPAGSGYTF. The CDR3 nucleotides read TGTGCCAGCTCACCACCCGCGGGGAGCGGCTACACCTTC.

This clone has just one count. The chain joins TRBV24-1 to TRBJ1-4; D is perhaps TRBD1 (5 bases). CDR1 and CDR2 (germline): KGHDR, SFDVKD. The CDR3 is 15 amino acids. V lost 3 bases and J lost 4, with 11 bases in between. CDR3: CATSDGGAGNEKLFF. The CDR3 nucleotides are TGTGCCACCAGTGATGGAGGGGCTGGTAATGAAAAACTGTTTTTT.

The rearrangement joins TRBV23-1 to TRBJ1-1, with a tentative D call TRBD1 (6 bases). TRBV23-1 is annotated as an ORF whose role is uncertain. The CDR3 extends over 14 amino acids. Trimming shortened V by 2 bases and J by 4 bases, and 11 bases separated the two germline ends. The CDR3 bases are TGCGCCAGCAGTCAAGTTACAGGGTGCACTGAAGCTTTCTTT. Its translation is CASSQVTGCTEAFF.

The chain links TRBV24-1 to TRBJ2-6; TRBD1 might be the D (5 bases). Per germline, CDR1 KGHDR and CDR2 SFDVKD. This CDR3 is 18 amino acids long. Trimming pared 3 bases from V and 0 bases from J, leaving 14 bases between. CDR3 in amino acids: CATSDPTDRCSGANVLTF. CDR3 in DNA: TGTGCCACCAGTGATCCGACAGATCGATGCTCTGGGGCCAACGTCCTGACTTTC.

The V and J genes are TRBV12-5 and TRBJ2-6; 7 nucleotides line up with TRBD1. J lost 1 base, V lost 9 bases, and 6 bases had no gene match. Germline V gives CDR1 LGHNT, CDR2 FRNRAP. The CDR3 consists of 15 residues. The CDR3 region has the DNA TGTGCTAGGGAACTCAGGGGGTCTGGGGCCAACGTCCTGACTTTC. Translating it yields CARELRGSGANVLTF.

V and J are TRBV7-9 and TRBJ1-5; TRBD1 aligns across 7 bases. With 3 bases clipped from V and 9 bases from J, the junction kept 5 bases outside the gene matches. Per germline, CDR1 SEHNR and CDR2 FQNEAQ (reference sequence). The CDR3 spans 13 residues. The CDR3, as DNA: TGTGCCAGCAGCTTGACAGGGCCCGGGCCCCAGCATTTT. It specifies CASSLTGPGPQHF.

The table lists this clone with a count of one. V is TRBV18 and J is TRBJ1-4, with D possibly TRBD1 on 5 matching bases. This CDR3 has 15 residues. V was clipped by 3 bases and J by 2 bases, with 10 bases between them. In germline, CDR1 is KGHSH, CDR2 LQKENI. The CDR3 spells CASSPTAGTNEKLFF. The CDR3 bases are TGTGCCAGCTCACCGACAGCTGGCACTAATGAAAAACTGTTTTTT.

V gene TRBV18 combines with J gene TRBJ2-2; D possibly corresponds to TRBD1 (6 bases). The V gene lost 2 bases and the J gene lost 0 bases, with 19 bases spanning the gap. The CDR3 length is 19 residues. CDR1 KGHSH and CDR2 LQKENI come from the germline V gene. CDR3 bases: TGTGCCAGCTCACCATTCGACAGGATAGAAACCGCGAACACCGGGGAGCTGTTTTTT. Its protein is CASSPFDRIETANTGELFF. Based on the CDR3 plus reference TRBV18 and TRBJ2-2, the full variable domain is NAGVMQNPRHLVRRRGQEARLRCSPMKGHSHVYWYRQLPEEGLKFMVYLQKENIIDESGMPKERFSAEFPKEGPSILRIQQVVRGDSAAYFCASSPFDRIETANTGELFFGEGSRLTVL.

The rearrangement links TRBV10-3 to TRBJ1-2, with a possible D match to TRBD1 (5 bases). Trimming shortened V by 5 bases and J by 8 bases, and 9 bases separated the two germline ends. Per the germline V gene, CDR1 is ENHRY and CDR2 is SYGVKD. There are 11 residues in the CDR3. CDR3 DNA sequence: TGTGCCATCAGTAGGGGAGGGGGCTACACCTTC. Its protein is CAISRGGGYTF.